This TCR beta chain appears in the sequencing data of a study of cytomegalovirus exposure and HLA in healthy donors. Across the study: Around 89 million unique TCRs from HLA-typed donors made up an early data release.

Both 60 Vbeta primers and 13 Jbeta primers went into the PCR. Sequencing was performed with immunoSEQ multiplex PCR; in TCRdb, only in-frame clones are kept and a portion is missing. The sample holds around 180,000 clones; 79% are singletons and the top ten take around 0.69%. Trimming pared 0 bases from V and 2 bases from J, leaving 14 bases between. The length of the CDR3 is 16 residues. Germline loops: CDR1 SGHRS, CDR2 YFSETQ. The TCR originated in a woman in her 40s in good health and CMV-seronegative. The sample was PBMCs. The gene calls are TRBV5-1 and TRBJ1-2; D call uncertain. CDR3 protein: CASSLGEGRSNYGYTF. As DNA, the CDR3 is TGCGCCAGCAGCTTGGGAGAGGGCAGATCAAACTATGGCTACACCTTC.